A selection of T cell receptor beta chains follows, all from one sample in a study of regulatory dendritic cells for organ transplantation. Generated by immunoSEQ multiplex PCR, the TCRdb table keeps only in-frame clones and is missing some. The top ten clones hold over 0.06% of a sample with 34,000 or so clones, about 88% of them seen once. The specimen was naive CD4+ T cells from blood. All receptors come from a human donor in good health. CDR3s include the opening cysteine and the closing phenylalanine or tryptophan. Size values are once, few and many counts, or a class for expanded clones, and some rows have none.

CDR3aa: CASSYSWENGPEAFF
v_gene: TRBV6-6
abundance: -

CDR3aa: CASRFLLAGGSKTQYF
v_gene: TRBV12-2
abundance: -

CDR3aa: CASRGARGRSNEQFF
v_gene: TRBV5-6
abundance: -

CDR3aa: CASSPALAGGRKTQYF
v_gene: TRBV28
abundance: -

CDR3aa: CASSSRPGQGYEQYF
v_gene: TRBV7-8
abundance: -

CDR3aa: CASSVETGATDTQYF
v_gene: TRBV9
abundance: -

CDR3aa: CATRSGLANTGELFF
v_gene: TRBV15
abundance: -

CDR3aa: CASSEGGSKNIQYF
v_gene: TRBV2
abundance: -

CDR3aa: CASSLDTGIDTEAFF
v_gene: TRBV6-5
abundance: -

CDR3aa: CASSLWGNNSPLHF
v_gene: TRBV27
abundance: -

CDR3aa: CASSPPGLAGQRETQYF
v_gene: TRBV18
abundance: -

CDR3aa: CASSITGHGANVLTF
v_gene: TRBV6-6
abundance: -

CDR3aa: CASRGTGRTHEQYF
v_gene: TRBV6-5
abundance: -

CDR3aa: CASSSGTANYGYTF
v_gene: TRBV28
abundance: few

CDR3aa: CASSLAGEPQETQYF
v_gene: TRBV7-6
abundance: -

CDR3aa: CASSIESNQPQHF
v_gene: TRBV19
abundance: -

CDR3aa: CASSVSPNTEAFF
v_gene: TRBV6-1
abundance: -

CDR3aa: CASSRTRTSGDNEQYF
v_gene: TRBV4-2
abundance: -

CDR3aa: CASSFTGPGNTIYF
v_gene: TRBV5-6
abundance: -

CDR3aa: CASMNKNTGELFF
v_gene: TRBV19
abundance: -

CDR3aa: CASSPDSSEQFF
v_gene: TRBV5-4
abundance: -

CDR3aa: CASSVTAPGELFF
v_gene: TRBV9
abundance: -

CDR3aa: CASSPGTEQETQYF
v_gene: TRBV18
abundance: -

CDR3aa: CASSFSKGLSGNTIYF
v_gene: TRBV5-4
abundance: -

CDR3aa: CASSEYRLNTEAFF
v_gene: TRBV6-1
abundance: -

CDR3aa: CASSLLRDTEAFF
v_gene: TRBV11-1
abundance: -

CDR3aa: CASSADGTSPTDTQYF
v_gene: TRBV7-7
abundance: once

CDR3aa: CASSSPGNIQYF
v_gene: TRBV7-9
abundance: -

CDR3aa: CASSTTSGRSADQETQYF
v_gene: TRBV19
abundance: -

CDR3aa: CASSRFEGREQYF
v_gene: TRBV7-9
abundance: -

CDR3aa: CASSSGYGGGETQYF
v_gene: TRBV7-2
abundance: -

CDR3aa: CASTDEGRLAGTQETQYF
v_gene: TRBV14
abundance: -

CDR3aa: CASSLSGNTIYF
v_gene: TRBV18
abundance: -

CDR3aa: CASSLDLTDTQYF
v_gene: TRBV7-8
abundance: once

CDR3aa: CASSIVTGGRRTGELFF
v_gene: TRBV19
abundance: once